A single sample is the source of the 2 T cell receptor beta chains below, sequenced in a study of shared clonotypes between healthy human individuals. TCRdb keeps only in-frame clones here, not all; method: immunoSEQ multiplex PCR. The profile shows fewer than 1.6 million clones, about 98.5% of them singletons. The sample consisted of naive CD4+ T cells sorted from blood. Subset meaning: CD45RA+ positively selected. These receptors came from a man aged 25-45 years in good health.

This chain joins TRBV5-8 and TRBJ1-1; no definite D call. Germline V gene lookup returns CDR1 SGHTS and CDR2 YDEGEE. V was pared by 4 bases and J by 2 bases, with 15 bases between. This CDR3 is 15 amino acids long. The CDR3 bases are TGTGCCAGCAGCCCCCAAGTGGGCACCAACACTGAAGCTTTCTTT. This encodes CASSPQVGTNTEAFF.

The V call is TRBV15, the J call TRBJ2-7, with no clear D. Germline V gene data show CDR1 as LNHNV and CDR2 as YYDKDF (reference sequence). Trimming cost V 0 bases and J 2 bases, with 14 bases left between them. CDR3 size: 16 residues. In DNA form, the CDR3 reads TGTGCCACCAGCAGAGATCACGTGGTTTCAACCTACGAGCAGTACTTC. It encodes CATSRDHVVSTYEQYF.